These 13 T cell receptor beta chains originate from one sample sequenced in a study of CD8 T cells in ankylosing spondylitis. One entry per CDR3 protein, called by TCRdb with MiXCR from the 5' RACE reads. Among a few hundred thousand distinct CDR3 sequences listed, 20% to 25% were seen once. Sequenced input: blood, either unsorted or a sorted T cell fraction (not recorded which). The receptors were sampled from a male donor with ankylosing spondylitis or in good health (not recorded which).

This clonotype was seen a few times. The V call is TRBV12-3 or TRBV12-4, the J call TRBJ1-2; 9 bases align to TRBD1. With V trimmed by 6 bases and J by 5 bases, 7 bases remained unmatched. The CDR3 runs 14 residues. For the CDR3, the DNA is TGTGCCAGCAGGCAACAGGGGGCACGGTATGGCTACACCTTC. Residues: CASRQQGARYGYTF.

V is TRBV20-1 and J is TRBJ1-4; 7 positions match TRBD1. Germline lookup yields CDR1 DFQATT and CDR2 SNEGSKA (reference sequence). V lost 1 base to trimming and J lost 3 bases; unmatched junction nucleotides: 8. There are 16 residues in the CDR3. CDR3 protein: CSARAEGAPANEKLFF. In DNA form, the CDR3 reads TGCAGTGCTAGAGCTGAGGGGGCGCCGGCTAATGAAAAACTGTTTTTT.

The rearrangement links TRBV20-1 to TRBJ1-1; D remains ambiguous. CDR3 length: 10 amino acids. The germline V and J ends were trimmed by 4 bases and 5 bases, with 5 bases remaining between them. Germline CDR1 DFQATT, CDR2 SNEGSKA (reference sequence). CDR3 nucleotide sequence: TGCAGTGCTACAGTGACTGAAGCTTTCTTT. Translating gives CSATVTEAFF.

The chain links TRBV12-3 or TRBV12-4 to TRBJ2-1; possible D gene TRBD2, 5 bases. The CDR3 covers 14 residues. The ends were cut back, 2 bases at V and 9 bases at J, with 14 bases in the middle. The CDR3 nucleotides are TGTGCCAGCAGTTTACGGGTCGATGGGAGTGAGCAGTTCTTC. This codes for CASSLRVDGSEQFF.

This chain uses TRBV12-3 or TRBV12-4 with TRBJ2-5; 7 positions match TRBD2. V gave up 6 bases and J gave up 2 bases; unmatched junction bases: 9. The CDR3 contains 15 residues. This chain's CDR3 is CASSGGSPNQETQYF. The CDR3 region has the DNA TGTGCCAGCAGCGGGGGGAGCCCTAATCAAGAGACCCAGTACTTC.

CDR3 sequence: CASSSNLGAGPSNTGELFF. The CDR3 DNA is TGTGCCAGCAGCTCTAACTTGGGGGCAGGGCCTTCGAACACCGGGGAGCTGTTTTTT. This chain uses TRBV11-1 with TRBJ2-2; D is possibly TRBD1 (6 bases). The V end lost 4 bases, the J end lost 0 bases, and 21 bases lay between the germline ends. The length of the CDR3 is 19 residues. Germline CDR1 is SGHAT and CDR2 is FQDESV (reference sequence).

This clonotype has just a few counts. The rearrangement uses TRBV9 and TRBJ2-2, with D uncertain. The germline V and J ends were trimmed by 2 bases and 0 bases, with 17 bases remaining between them. CDR3 size: 18 residues. CDR1 is SGDLS and CDR2 is YYNGEE in the germline V gene. CDR3 DNA: TGTGCCAGCAGCGTGCAGGTTACAGATAAACCGAACACCGGGGAGCTGTTTTTT. It encodes CASSVQVTDKPNTGELFF. Full variable domain (rest looked up from reference TRBV9 and TRBJ2-2): DSGVTQTPKHLITATGQRVTLRCSPRSGDLSVYWYQQSLDQGLQFLIQYYNGEERAKGNILERFSAQQFPDLHSELNLSSLELGDSALYFCASSVQVTDKPNTGELFFGEGSRLTVL.

In this sample, this clonotype turned up many times. The chain carries TRBV6-1 and TRBJ2-1, with D possibly called TRBD1 or TRBD2 (5 bases each). The CDR3 extends over 16 amino acids. Germline V lookup: CDR1 MNHNS, CDR2 SASEGT. The germline V and J ends were trimmed by 2 bases and 4 bases, with 15 bases remaining between them. This CDR3 is CASSETDSGLYNEQFF. In nucleotides, the CDR3 is TGTGCCAGCAGTGAAACCGACAGCGGACTTTACAATGAGCAGTTCTTC.

The table lists this clonotype with a few counts. The chain combines TRBV7-6 with TRBJ2-3, with a tentative D call TRBD1 (5 bases). With 6 bases removed from V and 4 bases from J, the gap between germline ends came to 11 bases. The length of the CDR3 is 13 residues. The germline gives CDR1 SGHVS, CDR2 FNYEAQ. The CDR3 reads CASSRSGSDTQYF. CDR3 sequence (DNA): TGTGCCAGCAGTCGATCAGGGTCAGATACGCAGTATTTT.

This chain connects TRBV27 to TRBJ2-7, with 7 bases matching TRBD1. CDR1 and CDR2 from the germline V gene are MNHEY and SMNVEV (reference sequence). The length of the CDR3 is 13 residues. With V trimmed by 7 bases and J by 3 bases, 6 bases remained unmatched. The CDR3 loop is CASKTGSLYEQYF. CDR3 DNA: TGTGCCAGCAAGACAGGGTCTCTCTACGAGCAGTACTTC.

The chain is built from TRBV12-3 or TRBV12-4 and TRBJ2-5, with D uncertain. Trimming removed 4 bases from V and 4 bases from J, with 7 bases in between. This CDR3 is 12 amino acids long. CDR3 loop: CASSSFRETQYF. The CDR3 nucleotides are TGTGCCAGCAGTTCCTTTCGAGAGACCCAGTACTTC.

The CDR3 loop reads CASSTSGRQETQYF. The CDR3 nucleotides read TGTGCCAGCAGTACCTCGGGGAGACAAGAGACCCAGTACTTC. The chain uses TRBV12-3 or TRBV12-4 and TRBJ2-5; a weak D match, TRBD2 (5 bases). This CDR3 is built from 14 residues. The V end was cut by 5 bases, the J end by 2 bases, with 12 bases between.

This clonotype was recorded many times. V and J are TRBV5-1 and TRBJ2-7; D unclear. This CDR3 is 13 amino acids long. Looked up from germline, CDR1 is SGHRS and CDR2 is YFSETQ. V lost 0 bases and J lost 6, with 10 bases in between. CDR3 loop: CASSLDLSAEQYF. The DNA for the CDR3 is TGCGCCAGCAGCTTGGACCTCTCTGCCGAGCAGTACTTC.